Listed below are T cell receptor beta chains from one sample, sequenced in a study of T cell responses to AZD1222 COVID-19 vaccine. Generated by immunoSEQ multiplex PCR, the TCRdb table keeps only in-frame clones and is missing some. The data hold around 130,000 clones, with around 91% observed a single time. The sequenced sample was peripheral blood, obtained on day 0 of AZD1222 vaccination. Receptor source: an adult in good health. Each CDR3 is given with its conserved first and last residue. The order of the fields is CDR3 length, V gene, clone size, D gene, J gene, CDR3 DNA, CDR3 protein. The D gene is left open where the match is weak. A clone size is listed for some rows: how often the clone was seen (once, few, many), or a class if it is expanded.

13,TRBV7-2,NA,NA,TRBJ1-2,TGTGCCAGCAGCCCGGCCGGGCGGGGGGGCTACACCTTC,CASSPAGRGGYTF
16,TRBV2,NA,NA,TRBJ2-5,TGTGCCAGCAGACAAGGAAGGACAATGTACCAAGAGACCCAGTACTTC,CASRQGRTMYQETQYF
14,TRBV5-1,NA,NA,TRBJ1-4,TGCGCCAGCAGCTTGGCCGGCCAGGATGAAAAACTGTTTTTT,CASSLAGQDEKLFF
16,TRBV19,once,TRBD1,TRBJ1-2,TGTGCCAGTAGTACCCCCGGGACAGGGAAAGACTATGGCTACACCTTC,CASSTPGTGKDYGYTF
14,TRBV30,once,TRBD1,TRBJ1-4,TGTGCCTGGAGCCCCCGGACAGGGGATGAAAAACTGTTTTTT,CAWSPRTGDEKLFF
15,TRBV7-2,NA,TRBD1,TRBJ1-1,TGTGCCAGCAGCGTTCCGGGACAGATGAACACTGAAGCTTTCTTT,CASSVPGQMNTEAFF
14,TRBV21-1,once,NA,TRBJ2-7,TGTGCCAGCAGCAAAGCTGGGGGCTACTACGAGCAGTACTTC,CASSKAGGYYEQYF
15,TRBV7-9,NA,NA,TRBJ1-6,TGTGCCAGCAGCCCCCTGGGGGAAGAGAATTCACCCCTCCACTTT,CASSPLGEENSPLHF
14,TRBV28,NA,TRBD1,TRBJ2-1,TGTGCCAGCAAAAACAGGGGTGGATACGATGAGCAGTTCTTC,CASKNRGGYDEQFF
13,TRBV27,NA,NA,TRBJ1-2,TGTGCCAGCAGTATGAGGGACGGCGATGGCTACACCTTC,CASSMRDGDGYTF
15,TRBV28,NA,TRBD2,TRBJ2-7,TGTGCCAGCAGTAAATCGGGAGGACTCACCTACGAGCAGTACTTC,CASSKSGGLTYEQYF
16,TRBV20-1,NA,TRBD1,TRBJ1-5,TGCAGTGCTAGTGTGGGACAGCCTTATAGCAATCAGCCCCAGCATTTT,CSASVGQPYSNQPQHF
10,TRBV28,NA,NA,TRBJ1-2,TGTGCCAGCACTCTCTCTGGCTACACCTTC,CASTLSGYTF
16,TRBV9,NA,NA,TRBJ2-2,TGTGCCAGCAGCTTTACACCGGGACATAACACCGGGGAGCTGTTTTTT,CASSFTPGHNTGELFF
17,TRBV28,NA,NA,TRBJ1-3,TGTGCCAGCAGGCCGGACAGCCTCTCTTTTCTAGGAAACACCATATATTTT,CASRPDSLSFLGNTIYF
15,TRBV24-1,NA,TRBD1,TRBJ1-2,TGTGCCACCTCCGCCGCAGGGGGGACGGGCTATGGCTACACCTTC,CATSAAGGTGYGYTF
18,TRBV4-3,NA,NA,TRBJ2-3,TGCGCCAGCAGCCAAAGTTCGGGTGGGGTCCTAGCAGCAGATACGCAGTATTTT,CASSQSSGGVLAADTQYF
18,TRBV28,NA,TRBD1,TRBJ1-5,TGTGCCAGCAAAGATACTAAACAGGGGTATTTGGGCAATCAGCCCCAGCATTTT,CASKDTKQGYLGNQPQHF
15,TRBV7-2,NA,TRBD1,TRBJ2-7,TGTGCCAGCAGCTTGGGACAGGGGGCGGCGTACGAGCAGTACTTC,CASSLGQGAAYEQYF
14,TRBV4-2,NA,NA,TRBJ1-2,TGTGCCAGCAGCCAAAAACTGGGGGAGCGAGGCTACACCTTC,CASSQKLGERGYTF
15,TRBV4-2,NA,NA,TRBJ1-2,TGTGCCAGCAGCCAAGATGCGGCCGGACTTCGGGGCTACACCTTC,CASSQDAAGLRGYTF
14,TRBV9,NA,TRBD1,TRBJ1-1,TGTGCCAGCAGCGCCCGGGACAGTCGGTCTGAAGCTTTCTTT,CASSARDSRSEAFF
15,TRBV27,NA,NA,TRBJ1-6,TGTGCCAGCTGTATCAGGGACTCCTATAATTCACCCCTCCACTTT,CASCIRDSYNSPLHF